Sequencing of this T cell receptor (beta chain) was carried out in a study of control samples from healthy donors and cancer patients. Only in-frame clones appear in the TCRdb table, and some are missing; sequencing was by immunoSEQ multiplex PCR. This sample yields 150,000 or so clones, of which roughly 88% are seen a single time; about 1.7% belongs to the top ten. The V gene lost 0 bases and the J gene lost 6 bases, with 15 bases spanning the gap. In germline, CDR1 is LGHNA, CDR2 YSLEER. The CDR3 is 15 amino acids. The specimen was blood. The gene calls are TRBV4-3 and TRBJ2-7, with D possibly being TRBD1 (6 bases). The sequence came from a man aged 18 to 35 in good health. The CDR3, as DNA: TGCGCCAGCAGCCAAGATCGGTCCAGGGGCGGCGAGCAGTACTTC. The encoded protein is CASSQDRSRGGEQYF.